The rows below give T cell receptor beta chains drawn from one sample of a study of blood T cell repertoires in COVID-19. Assay used: immunoSEQ multiplex PCR; TCRdb lists only in-frame clones, some missing. This sample has 150,000 to 200,000 clones, with just under 80% found just once. Sequenced: peripheral blood. The receptors shown here come from a man in his 70s with active or convalescent COVID-19. Both conserved end residues are part of each CDR3. The order of the fields is V gene, D gene, J gene, clone size, CDR3 DNA, CDR3 protein. The D gene is left open where the match is weak. The size of a clone is reported for some rows only, either as once, few or many, or as a class for expanded clones.

>TRBV5-1|TRBD1|TRBJ2-5|.
TGCGCCAGCAGCCCGCGGGACAGGGGTCGAGAGACCCAGTACTTC
CASSPRDRGRETQYF
>TRBV9|.|TRBJ2-1|.
TGTGCCAGCAGCGTTAGCGGCACCTACAATGAGCAGTTCTTC
CASSVSGTYNEQFF
>TRBV28|.|TRBJ2-1|.
TGTGCCAGCGCCTTGTTAGACAATGAGCAGTTCTTC
CASALLDNEQFF
>TRBV29-1|TRBD1|TRBJ2-7|.
TGCAGCGTTGCGGGACAGGGGGAGGGCGAGCAGTACTTC
CSVAGQGEGEQYF
>TRBV3-1/TRBV3-2|TRBD1|TRBJ1-6|.
TGTGCCAGCAGCCAATCAGGGGGGTTGGGTAATTCACCCCTCCACTTT
CASSQSGGLGNSPLHF
>TRBV15|.|TRBJ1-4|.
TGTGCCACCAGCAGACCGTATGAAAAACTGTTTTTT
CATSRPYEKLFF
>TRBV27|.|TRBJ2-2|.
TGTGCCAGCAGTCCCTCAGGCCGGAACACCGGGGAGCTGTTTTTT
CASSPSGRNTGELFF
>TRBV27|.|TRBJ1-2|.
TGTGCCAGCAGTCGCTCGTGGGGCCGAGAAGGTGGCTACACCTTC
CASSRSWGREGGYTF
>TRBV21-1|.|TRBJ2-3|.
TGTGCCAGCAGCAAAGCGCTAGTTTGGGGCGGGAGGGCCTGCACTAAGGGGGCAGATACGCAGTATTTT
CASSKALVWGGRACTKGADTQYF
>TRBV28|.|TRBJ2-5|.
TGTGCCAGCAGTCCGTGGCAGTCCATTATCCAAGAGACCCAGTACTTC
CASSPWQSIIQETQYF
>TRBV2|TRBD1|TRBJ2-7|.
TGTGCCAGCAGTGGGGACAGTTCCTACGAGCAGTACTTC
CASSGDSSYEQYF
>TRBV29-1|TRBD2|TRBJ2-7|.
TGCAGCGCCGCGGGGCTAGCGGGACACTACGAGCAGTACTTC
CSAAGLAGHYEQYF
>TRBV5-6|.|TRBJ1-5|.
TGTGCCAGCAGCTCACAGGGAGTTCAGCCCCAGCATTTT
CASSSQGVQPQHF
>TRBV2|TRBD1|TRBJ2-7|few
TGTGCCAGCAGTGAACCCGACAGGACAGGGGGCATATACGAGCAGTACTTC
CASSEPDRTGGIYEQYF
>TRBV3-1/TRBV3-2|TRBD2|TRBJ2-2|.
TGTGCCAGCAGCCAAGATCAAGCGGGAGGGCCCCCCGGGGAGCTGTTTTTT
CASSQDQAGGPPGELFF
>TRBV11-3|.|TRBJ1-1|few
TGTGCCAGCAGCTTATACTCGAACACTGAAGCTTTCTTT
CASSLYSNTEAFF
>TRBV7-2|TRBD1|TRBJ2-3|once
TGTGCCAGCAGCTTCAGGGGGATGGGCACAGATACGCAGTATTTT
CASSFRGMGTDTQYF
>TRBV3-1/TRBV3-2|TRBD2|TRBJ2-7|.
TGTGCCAGCAGACTAGCGGGGGGACCCTACGAGCAGTACTTC
CASRLAGGPYEQYF
>TRBV5-1|TRBD2|TRBJ2-2|.
TGCGCCAGCAGTTCGGGACTAGATACCGGGGAGCTGTTTTTT
CASSSGLDTGELFF
>TRBV10-3|TRBD2|TRBJ2-5|.
TGTGCCATCAGTGGAGGGAACCTAGCGGGGGGTGGAGAGACCCAGTACTTC
CAISGGNLAGGGETQYF
>TRBV2|.|TRBJ2-5|once
TGTGCCAGCAGCGGAGTAGAGACCCAGTACTTC
CASSGVETQYF
>TRBV27|.|TRBJ1-4|few
TGTGCCAGCAAAGTCCAGGGCACAACTAATGAAAAACTGTTTTTT
CASKVQGTTNEKLFF
>TRBV5-1|TRBD1|TRBJ1-1|.
TGCGCCAGCAGCCCGGGACAGTATGAAGCTTTCTTT
CASSPGQYEAFF
>TRBV19|.|TRBJ1-5|.
TGTGCCAGTAGTGTGACAGTCCGTGGTCAGCCCCAGCATTTT
CASSVTVRGQPQHF
>TRBV5-6|.|TRBJ2-7|.
TGTGCCAGCAGCTTTGACAGAATCTCCTACGAGCAGTACTTC
CASSFDRISYEQYF
>TRBV6-6|.|TRBJ1-5|.
TGTGCCAGCAGTTACTCGAGGGATCAGCCCCAGCATTTT
CASSYSRDQPQHF
>TRBV12-2|.|TRBJ2-1|.
TGTGCAAGTCGCTTAGGTCCCCGGGCTAGCGGGAGGGCCCATGTAATCTACAATGAGCAGTTCTTC
CASRLGPRASGRAHVIYNEQFF
>TRBV6-1|TRBD1|TRBJ1-2|.
TGTGCCAGCAGTGAAACAAGACAGGGGCTTACTCTCCTAGCTAACTATGGCTACACCTTC
CASSETRQGLTLLANYGYTF
>TRBV5-6|.|TRBJ1-1|.
TGTGCCAGCAGCCTCACCAGGCAACTGAACACTGAAGCTTTCTTT
CASSLTRQLNTEAFF
>TRBV6-1|TRBD1|TRBJ2-3|.
TGTGCCAGCAGTGAGGACAGGGGGAGGCAGTATTTT
CASSEDRGRQYF
>TRBV2|TRBD1|TRBJ1-1|.
TGTGCCACCCTGGGACAGGGTAGCACTGAAGCTTTCTTT
CATLGQGSTEAFF
>TRBV12-3/TRBV12-4|.|TRBJ1-5|.
TGTGCCAGCAGTTTAGGGCGCAATCAGCCCCAGCATTTT
CASSLGRNQPQHF
>TRBV7-9|.|TRBJ1-1|.
TGTGCCAGCAGCACCGGACAGAACACTGAAGCTTTCTTT
CASSTGQNTEAFF
>TRBV9|TRBD1|TRBJ1-5|.
TGTGCCAGCAGAGGGGGGTGGGGACAGCATAGCAATCAGCCCCAGCATTTT
CASRGGWGQHSNQPQHF
>TRBV27|.|TRBJ1-2|.
TGTGCCAGCAGTCCCCTCGGACAGTCCTTCTATGGCTACACCTTC
CASSPLGQSFYGYTF
>TRBV9|TRBD1|TRBJ2-7|.
TGTGCCAGCAGCAGACAGGGGGTCACCTACGAGCAGTACTTC
CASSRQGVTYEQYF
>TRBV5-8|TRBD1|TRBJ1-1|.
TGTGCCAGCAGACCCGGGACAGGCCCCTCCCTCACTGAAGCTTTCTTT
CASRPGTGPSLTEAFF
>TRBV30|.|TRBJ1-2|.
TGTGCCTGGAGCCCAGACAGGATAGAACACACCTTC
CAWSPDRIEHTF
>TRBV7-9|.|TRBJ2-3|.
TGTGCCAGCAGCTCCCCCTCAGGGGGGCGGACAGATACGCAGTATTTT
CASSSPSGGRTDTQYF
>TRBV3-1/TRBV3-2|TRBD2|TRBJ2-5|.
TGTGCCAGCACCCTGGCGGGAGGGTACCAAGAGACCCAGTACTTC
CASTLAGGYQETQYF
>TRBV10-1|.|TRBJ2-7|.
TGCGCCAGCAGTGAGTCAATGGGTAGGGGGTCCTACGAGCAGTACTTC
CASSESMGRGSYEQYF
>TRBV24-1|.|TRBJ2-5|.
TGTGCCACCTCTAGGTACCCGCGAGGGGAGACCCAGTACTTC
CATSRYPRGETQYF
>TRBV9|TRBD2|TRBJ2-2|.
TGTGCCAGCAGCGTACTAGCGGGAACTACAAACACCGGGGAGCTGTTTTTT
CASSVLAGTTNTGELFF
>TRBV6-5|TRBD1|TRBJ1-3|.
TGTGCCAGCAGTTACGACAGGGGCCCCCGAAACACCATATATTTT
CASSYDRGPRNTIYF
>TRBV2|.|TRBJ2-3|.
TGTGCCAGCAGTCTTTACACAGATACGCAGTATTTT
CASSLYTDTQYF
>TRBV11-2|.|TRBJ1-2|.
TGTGCCAGCAGCTCCGGGGGGGCGAAGAACTATGGCTACACCTTC
CASSSGGAKNYGYTF
>TRBV7-7|.|TRBJ1-4|.
TGTGCTAGCAGCAATACGTACGGGACACTTTACCAGCAGGAAAAACTGTTTTTT
CASSNTYGTLYQQEKLFF
>TRBV11-2|.|TRBJ1-2|.
TGTGCCAGCAGCTCCAGACTCGACAGGAAATATGGCTACACCTTC
CASSSRLDRKYGYTF
>TRBV5-3|.|TRBJ1-5|.
TGTGCCAGAAGCTTGTGGGGGGTCAGCCAGCCCCAGCATTTT
CARSLWGVSQPQHF
>TRBV6-5|.|TRBJ1-2|.
TGTGCCAGCACCCTCATAGGGAGAGAGGACTATGGCTACACCTTC
CASTLIGREDYGYTF
>TRBV30|.|TRBJ1-1|.
TGTGCCTGGAGTCGAGGTTTGAACACTGAAGCTTTCTTT
CAWSRGLNTEAFF
>TRBV19|TRBD1|TRBJ2-5|.
TGTGCCAGTAGAAAAACAGGGGTCGATGGAGAGACCCAGTACTTC
CASRKTGVDGETQYF
>TRBV5-1|TRBD1|TRBJ1-6|.
TGCGCCAGCAGCTACCAGGGGGCGAACAATTCACCCCTCCACTTT
CASSYQGANNSPLHF
>TRBV29-1|TRBD2|TRBJ2-7|few
TGCAGCGTTTCGGGACTAGCGGGATCCTACGAGCAGTACTTC
CSVSGLAGSYEQYF
>TRBV28|.|TRBJ2-5|once
TGTGCCAGCAGTTTAGAGGGCCTTAGGATCCAGTACTTC
CASSLEGLRIQYF
>TRBV28|.|TRBJ2-1|.
TGTGCCAGCAGTTTAATCCCTCGTTCGAATGAGCAGTTCTTC
CASSLIPRSNEQFF
>TRBV11-2|.|TRBJ1-2|.
TGTGCCAGCAGCAGCCGGTTGGTACCAAACTATGGCTACACCTTC
CASSSRLVPNYGYTF
>TRBV30|TRBD1|TRBJ1-5|.
TGTGCCTGGAGTGATCAGACAGGGGGAAGAAGTGCCGGACAGCCCCAGCATTTT
CAWSDQTGGRSAGQPQHF
>TRBV5-1|TRBD2|TRBJ2-7|few
TGCGCCAGCAGGGACCCGACTAGCGCAAACTACGAGCAGTACTTC
CASRDPTSANYEQYF
>TRBV5-1|.|TRBJ1-3|few
TGCGCCAGCAGCTTGGCCGGTTATGGAAACACCATATATTTT
CASSLAGYGNTIYF